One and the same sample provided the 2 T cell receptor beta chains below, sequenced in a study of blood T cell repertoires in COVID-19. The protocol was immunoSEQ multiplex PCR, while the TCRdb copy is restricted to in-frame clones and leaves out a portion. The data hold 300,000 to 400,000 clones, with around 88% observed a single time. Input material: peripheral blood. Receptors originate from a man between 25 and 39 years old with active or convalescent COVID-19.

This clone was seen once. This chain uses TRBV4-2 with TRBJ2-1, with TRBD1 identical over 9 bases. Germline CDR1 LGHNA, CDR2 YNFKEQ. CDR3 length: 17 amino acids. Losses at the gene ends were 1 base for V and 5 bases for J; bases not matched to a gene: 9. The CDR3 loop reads CASSQGDRDRYNNEQFF. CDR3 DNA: TGTGCCAGCAGCCAAGGGGACAGGGACCGATATAACAATGAGCAGTTCTTC.

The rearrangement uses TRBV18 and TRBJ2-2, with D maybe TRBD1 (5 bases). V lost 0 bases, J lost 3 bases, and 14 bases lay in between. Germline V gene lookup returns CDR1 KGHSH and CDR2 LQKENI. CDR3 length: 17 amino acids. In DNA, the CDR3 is TGTGCCAGCTCACCACCTTTTGGGGCAGACTACACCGGGGAGCTGTTTTTT. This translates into CASSPPFGADYTGELFF.